These T cell receptor beta chains were read from a single sample in a study of cytomegalovirus exposure and HLA in healthy donors. TCRdb's copy holds only in-frame clones and misses some; the assay was immunoSEQ multiplex PCR. The sample carries about 170,000 clones, roughly two thirds recorded once. Sequencing was done on a sample of PBMCs. These receptors were obtained from a woman younger than 30 in good health and CMV-seropositive. Each CDR3 is given with its conserved first and last residue. A D gene is named only where the DNA matches it firmly. Expanded clones are given a class, and other clones once, few, many or no size at all.

d_call,v_call,cdr3_length,clone_size,j_call,cdr3_aa,cdr3_nt
TRBD2,TRBV19,18,few,TRBJ2-7,CASSVSGTSGVGSYEQYF,TGTGCCAGTAGTGTCTCCGGGACTAGCGGGGTAGGTTCGTACGAGCAGTACTTC
NA,TRBV6-5,14,NA,TRBJ2-3,CASSSGPSTDTQYF,TGTGCCAGCAGCTCAGGTCCTAGCACAGATACGCAGTATTTT
NA,TRBV25-1,15,NA,TRBJ1-2,CASSEFTGKYYGYTF,TGTGCCAGCAGTGAATTTACGGGGAAGTACTATGGCTACACCTTC
NA,TRBV18,16,few,TRBJ1-1,CASSPVFGRDATEAFF,TGTGCCAGCTCACCGGTGTTCGGCAGGGATGCGACTGAAGCTTTCTTT
TRBD1,TRBV27,11,NA,TRBJ2-7,CASETGGKQYF,TGTGCCAGCGAAACAGGGGGCAAGCAGTACTTC
TRBD2,TRBV2,14,NA,TRBJ2-3,CATSWTSGTDTQYF,TGTGCCACCTCCTGGACTAGCGGAACAGATACGCAGTATTTT
NA,TRBV7-6,15,NA,TRBJ1-6,CASSLASDYNSPLHF,TGTGCCAGCAGCTTAGCCAGCGACTATAATTCACCCCTCCACTTT
TRBD1,TRBV18,16,NA,TRBJ2-3,CASSPGTELRTDTQYF,TGTGCCAGCTCACCAGGGACAGAGCTTCGCACAGATACGCAGTATTTT
NA,TRBV11-2,14,NA,TRBJ1-1,CASRRGGQGTEAFF,TGTGCCAGCCGCCGGGGGGGCCAGGGGACTGAAGCTTTCTTT
TRBD2,TRBV10-3,14,NA,TRBJ2-5,CATSGLAGEETQYF,TGTGCCACCTCGGGACTAGCGGGGGAAGAGACCCAGTACTTC
TRBD2,TRBV7-2,15,NA,TRBJ2-7,CASSLLGTSSHEQYF,TGTGCCAGCAGCTTATTGGGGACTAGCTCCCACGAGCAGTACTTC
NA,TRBV28,13,few,TRBJ1-6,CASSMEDNSPLHF,TGTGCCAGCAGCATGGAGGATAATTCACCCCTCCACTTT
TRBD2,TRBV18,15,once,TRBJ2-1,CASSPGGGGHNEQFF,TGTGCCAGCTCACCAGGCGGCGGGGGGCACAATGAGCAGTTCTTC
NA,TRBV5-6,13,NA,TRBJ2-2,CASSFIGTGELFF,TGTGCCAGCAGCTTCATCGGCACCGGGGAGCTGTTTTTT
TRBD1,TRBV28,16,NA,TRBJ1-3,CASSTLGQGARNTIYF,TGTGCCAGCAGTACCTTGGGACAGGGGGCGCGAAACACCATATATTTT
NA,TRBV5-1,14,NA,TRBJ2-7,CASSYERVGNEQYF,TGCGCCAGCAGCTATGAGAGGGTCGGGAACGAGCAGTACTTC
NA,TRBV9,15,NA,TRBJ2-2,CASSVFGRGTGELFF,TGTGCCAGCAGCGTATTTGGACGGGGCACCGGGGAGCTGTTTTTT
NA,TRBV13,15,NA,TRBJ1-4,CASSSASGATPKLFF,TGTGCCAGCAGCTCTGCATCAGGGGCTACTCCAAAACTGTTTTTT
TRBD2,TRBV7-2,16,NA,TRBJ2-5,CASSLATSGGAKTQYF,TGTGCCAGCAGCTTAGCGACTAGCGGGGGGGCAAAGACCCAGTACTTC
TRBD1,TRBV6-5,15,few,TRBJ2-7,CASSPSGTGGDEQYF,TGTGCCAGCAGCCCCAGTGGGACAGGGGGGGACGAGCAGTACTTC
TRBD1,TRBV4-3,16,NA,TRBJ2-2,CTSSQETGANTGELFF,TGCACCAGCAGCCAAGAGACAGGGGCGAACACCGGGGAGCTGTTTTTT
NA,TRBV7-8,14,many,TRBJ1-2,CASSPNLRVGGYTF,TGTGCCAGCAGCCCTAACCTCAGGGTGGGTGGCTACACCTTC
NA,TRBV9,9,once,TRBJ1-2,CARRFGYTF,TGTGCCAGACGGTTCGGCTACACCTTC
TRBD1,TRBV5-6,16,few,TRBJ1-5,CASSLARGSGNQPQHF,TGTGCCAGCAGCTTGGCCAGGGGGTCAGGCAATCAGCCCCAGCATTTT
NA,TRBV28,11,once,TRBJ1-2,CASSSRFGYTF,TGTGCCAGCAGTTCGAGGTTTGGCTACACCTTC
NA,TRBV19,14,few,TRBJ2-7,CASSQTGSGYEQYF,TGTGCCAGTAGCCAGACAGGTTCCGGCTACGAGCAGTACTTC
TRBD1,TRBV14,15,once,TRBJ2-7,CASSPYRDRVYEQYF,TGTGCCAGCAGCCCATACCGGGACAGGGTTTACGAGCAGTACTTC
NA,TRBV6-1,15,NA,TRBJ1-5,CASRAPGYSNQPQHF,TGTGCCAGCAGGGCCCCGGGGTATAGCAATCAGCCCCAGCATTTT
NA,TRBV30,14,NA,TRBJ1-2,CAWSVQGVIYGYTF,TGTGCCTGGAGTGTACAAGGGGTTATCTATGGCTACACCTTC
TRBD1,TRBV9,17,once,TRBJ1-2,CASSDPTGTGARRGYTF,TGTGCCAGCAGCGACCCGACCGGGACAGGGGCTCGGAGGGGCTACACCTTC
TRBD1,TRBV28,16,NA,TRBJ1-5,CASRKQGTISNQPQHF,TGTGCCAGCAGAAAACAGGGGACCATTAGCAATCAGCCCCAGCATTTT
NA,TRBV2,16,once,TRBJ1-1,CASSGSIGEGNTEAFF,TGTGCCAGCAGTGGGTCAATCGGGGAAGGGAACACTGAAGCTTTCTTT
NA,TRBV6-5,14,NA,TRBJ1-6,CASSKATANSPLHF,TGTGCCAGCAGTAAAGCGACAGCAAATTCACCCCTCCACTTT
NA,TRBV7-9,14,NA,TRBJ1-1,CASSSLSTDGEAFF,TGTGCCAGCAGCTCCCTTTCGACAGACGGAGAAGCTTTCTTT
NA,TRBV5-1,15,NA,TRBJ2-3,CASSSLTSAEATRYF,TGCGCCAGCAGCTCCCTGACTAGTGCCGAGGCTACGCGGTATTTT
NA,TRBV4-3,14,NA,TRBJ2-7,CASSRERGQDEQYF,TGCGCCAGCAGCCGGGAGAGGGGACAAGACGAGCAGTACTTC
TRBD2,TRBV14,16,NA,TRBJ2-1,CASSLRSGGVYNEQFF,TGTGCCAGCAGCCTCAGAAGCGGGGGGGTCTACAATGAGCAGTTCTTC
NA,TRBV7-9,15,few,TRBJ1-2,CASSQGTGNPYGYTF,TGTGCCAGCAGCCAGGGGACCGGGAACCCCTATGGCTACACCTTC
NA,TRBV29-1,11,NA,TRBJ1-1,CSVVGADEAFF,TGCAGCGTGGTGGGGGCGGATGAAGCTTTCTTT
NA,TRBV7-2,11,few,TRBJ2-1,CASSFGGLQFF,TGTGCCAGCAGCTTCGGGGGGCTGCAGTTCTTC
TRBD1,TRBV27,15,NA,TRBJ1-2,CASSFGQGSNYGYTF,TGTGCCAGCAGTTTCGGACAGGGGTCTAACTATGGCTACACCTTC
NA,TRBV7-9,14,NA,TRBJ2-7,CASSLGGGRGEQYF,TGTGCCAGCAGCTTAGGGGGGGGCAGGGGCGAGCAGTACTTC
TRBD1,TRBV4-1,14,NA,TRBJ2-1,CASSQTTGYNEQFF,TGCGCCAGCAGCCAAACGACAGGGTACAATGAGCAGTTCTTC
TRBD1,TRBV9,17,few,TRBJ1-3,CASSARQGPGSGNTIYF,TGTGCCAGCAGCGCCCGACAGGGTCCAGGCTCTGGAAACACCATATATTTT
NA,TRBV29-1,14,NA,TRBJ2-1,CSVTFPTGLNEQFF,TGCAGCGTCACCTTCCCCACAGGGCTTAATGAGCAGTTCTTC
TRBD1,TRBV7-2,14,NA,TRBJ1-2,CASSQWTGGYGYTF,TGTGCCAGCAGCCAATGGACAGGGGGATACGGCTACACCTTC
NA,TRBV7-9,12,once,TRBJ1-6,CSSSQGQGPLHF,TGTTCCAGCAGCCAAGGGCAGGGACCCCTCCACTTT
TRBD1,TRBV10-2,16,NA,TRBJ1-4,CASSPRDRDPFEKLFF,TGCGCCAGCAGCCCCCGGGACAGGGACCCTTTTGAAAAACTGTTTTTT
TRBD1,TRBV4-1,13,few,TRBJ1-2,CASSHSSGGGYTF,TGCGCCAGCAGCCATTCCTCAGGGGGTGGCTACACCTTC
NA,TRBV27,12,once,TRBJ2-7,CASRGGGGEQYF,TGTGCCAGCAGGGGAGGGGGGGGAGAGCAGTACTTC
TRBD1,TRBV7-2,13,NA,TRBJ1-5,CASSLIRGQPQHF,TGTGCCAGCAGCCTCATCAGGGGGCAGCCCCAGCATTTT
TRBD2,TRBV5-3,14,few,TRBJ2-1,CARTLAGGPYEQFF,TGTGCCAGAACCCTAGCGGGGGGGCCATATGAGCAGTTCTTC
TRBD1,TRBV6-1,15,NA,TRBJ1-2,CASSDRDRALSGYTF,TGTGCCAGCAGCGACCGGGACAGGGCTTTATCGGGCTACACCTTC
NA,TRBV4-3,19,few,TRBJ2-3,CASSQDPLRGPPYTDTQYF,TGCGCCAGCAGCCAAGATCCGTTGCGGGGGCCCCCATACACAGATACGCAGTATTTT
TRBD1,TRBV5-1,15,NA,TRBJ1-3,CASSQTGNPGNTIYF,TGCGCCAGCAGCCAGACAGGGAATCCTGGAAACACCATATATTTT